This passage covers 21 T cell receptor beta chains from one sample sequenced in a study of early T cells in non-severe SARS-CoV-2 infection. TCRdb reprocessed the 5' RACE reads with MiXCR, giving one entry per CDR3 protein. The table has approximately 69,000 distinct CDR3 sequences, 9.5% to 15% seen once. The sample here was whole blood, taken at baseline. The receptors here all came from an adult who was a healthcare worker with PCR-confirmed SARS-CoV-2 infection or an uninfected control (not recorded which).

This clonotype has ten or more counts. This sequence joins TRBV7-8 and TRBJ2-3; TRBD2 is a possible D gene (6 bases). V was clipped by 5 bases and J by 1 base, with 19 bases between them. Germline V lookup: CDR1 SGHVS, CDR2 FQNEAQ. CDR3 length equals 17 residues. In DNA form, the CDR3 reads TGTGCCAGCAGCCCGGACCCGGGGGTGATGGGCACAGATACGCAGTATTTT. Its protein product is CASSPDPGVMGTDTQYF. The entire variable domain, with the rest obtained from reference TRBV7-8 and TRBJ2-3, is as follows: GAGVSQSPRYKVAKRGQDVALRCDPISGHVSLFWYQQALGQGPEFLTYFQNEAQLDKSGLPSDRFFAERPEGSVSTLKIQRTQQEDSAVYLCASSPDPGVMGTDTQYFGPGTRLTVL.

This clonotype came up many times. The rearrangement uses TRBV2 and TRBJ2-2; TRBD1 is a possible D gene (5 bases). The CDR3 has 13 amino acids. V lost 7 bases, J lost 4 bases, and 10 bases lay in between. The germline V gene encodes CDR1 SNHLY and CDR2 FYNNEI. The CDR3 DNA reads TGTGCCAGCAAGGCAGGGTTCACCGGGGAGCTGTTTTTT. Residues: CASKAGFTGELFF.

This clonotype turned up a few times. The chain recombines TRBV7-2 with TRBJ2-7; a possible D gene is TRBD2 (6 bases). This CDR3 is 13 amino acids long. V was cut by 5 bases and J by 2 bases, with 10 bases left in between. From germline, CDR1 is SGHTA and CDR2 FQGNSA. The CDR3 sequence: CASSSGLTYEQYF. DNA of the CDR3: TGTGCCAGCAGCAGCGGGCTTACCTACGAGCAGTACTTC.

This clonotype has ten or more counts. The chain recombines TRBV3-1 with TRBJ1-4; D perhaps matches TRBD1 (6 bases). Germline V gives CDR1 LGHDT, CDR2 YNNKEL (reference sequence). This CDR3 is 14 amino acids long. The germline V and J ends were trimmed by 5 bases and 1 base, with 8 bases remaining between them. DNA for the CDR3: TGTGCCAGCAGCGCGACAGGAACTAATGAAAAACTGTTTTTT. It is translated as CASSATGTNEKLFF.

This sequence joins TRBV6-1 and TRBJ2-3; 13 positions agree with TRBD2. The CDR3 totals 15 residues. The germline V gene has CDR1 MNHNS and CDR2 SASEGT. The V segment lost 6 bases and the J segment 6 bases; nucleotides outside the gene matches: 6. This chain's CDR3 is CASRPGTSGADTQYF. As DNA, the CDR3 is TGTGCCAGCAGACCCGGGACTAGCGGGGCGGATACGCAGTATTTT.

The chain has TRBV7-2 and TRBJ2-7; D may be TRBD1 (5 bases). The CDR3 covers 16 residues. Germline V gene data show CDR1 as SGHTA and CDR2 as FQGNSA. V was cut by 3 bases and J by 0 bases, with 15 bases left in between. CDR3 protein: CASSFGTYTGSYEQYF. CDR3 nucleotide sequence: TGTGCCAGCAGCTTCGGTACCTACACAGGCTCCTACGAGCAGTACTTC.

Only one count was recorded for this clonotype. This may stem from a read error, because a much larger clone lies one nucleotide away. The J gene is TRBJ2-7, the V gene TRBV11-2, with TRBD1 matching over 7 bases. CDR1 and CDR2 (germline): SGHAT, FQNNGV. The CDR3 length is 15 residues. V lost 5 bases to trimming and J lost 4 bases; unmatched junction nucleotides: 11. DNA for the CDR3: TGTGCCAGCAGCCGGGCGGGTATGACAGGGTACGAGCAGTACTTC. This translates into CASSRAGMTGYEQYF.

V is TRBV7-8 and J is TRBJ2-1; 9 bases fit TRBD2. From germline, CDR1 is SGHVS and CDR2 FQNEAQ. The CDR3 is 16 residues long. V lost 4 bases and J lost 4; bases outside the gene matches: 8. CDR3 nucleotides: TGTGCCAGCAGCTCCCAAGCGGGGGGTCTTTACAATGAGCAGTTCTTC. Translating it yields CASSSQAGGLYNEQFF.

The sample holds a few counts of this clonotype. This chain joins TRBV27 and TRBJ1-6, with 8 bases aligning to TRBD1. Germline lookup yields CDR1 MNHEY and CDR2 SMNVEV (reference sequence). J lost 6 bases, V lost 6 bases, and 7 bases had no gene match. The CDR3 loop spans 15 amino acids. CDR3 sequence reads: CASSQGASGNSPLHF. The CDR3 DNA is TGTGCCAGCAGCCAGGGGGCGAGTGGTAATTCACCCCTCCACTTT.

V is TRBV4-2 and J is TRBJ1-6; a possible D gene is TRBD1 (6 bases). The CDR3 has 16 residues. The ends were cut back, 1 base at V and 8 bases at J, with 15 bases in the middle. The V gene's germline CDR1 is LGHNA and CDR2 YNFKEQ. CDR3 DNA sequence: TGTGCCAGCAGCCAAGCCAGACGGGACACCTATTCACCCCTCCACTTT. Translating gives CASSQARRDTYSPLHF.

This clonotype was detected a few times. This chain connects TRBV18 to TRBJ2-7; unclear D gene. Germline V gives CDR1 KGHSH, CDR2 LQKENI. This CDR3 region has 15 residues. V lost 3 bases and J 0 bases, leaving 12 bases between the germline ends. In DNA, the CDR3 is TGTGCCAGCTCACCTGGCAGACAAAGCTCCTACGAGCAGTACTTC. Encoded protein: CASSPGRQSSYEQYF.

This clonotype was detected a few times. The V and J genes are TRBV20-1 and TRBJ1-2; D gene ambiguous. V was trimmed by 3 bases and J by 4 bases, leaving 12 bases between them. This CDR3 contains 13 residues. Germline CDR1 and CDR2: DFQATT and SNEGSKA (reference sequence). For the CDR3, the DNA is TGCAGTGCTAGTTCCCAGGTGGGCTATGGCTACACCTTC. Translation: CSASSQVGYGYTF.

The rearrangement joins TRBV2 to TRBJ1-1; no reliable D call. The CDR3 sequence is 13 residues long. Germline CDR1 is SNHLY and CDR2 is FYNNEI. Trimming cost V 7 bases and J 0 bases, with 9 bases left between them. CDR3 DNA: TGTGCCAGCACCGGCGTTATGAACACTGAAGCTTTCTTT. This translates into CASTGVMNTEAFF.

This clonotype came up a few times. CDR3 loop: CASRLAPDERETQYF. In nucleotides, the CDR3 is TGTGCAAGTCGCTTAGCCCCTGATGAGCGGGAGACCCAGTACTTC. The chain employs TRBV12-2 and TRBJ2-5; the table's D call of TRBD1 was not tested on the DNA. TRBV12-2 is a pseudogene locus. The CDR3 is made up of 15 amino acids.

CDR3 protein: CASSLEQRGHKFF. CDR3 sequence (DNA): TGTGCCAGCAGCTTGGAACAGCGGGGACATAAGTTCTTC. This chain joins TRBV5-8 and TRBJ2-1, with D maybe TRBD2 (7 bases). CDR3 length equals 13 residues. Germline-derived CDR1 and CDR2 are SGHTS and YDEGEE. Trimming cost V 0 bases and J 14 bases, with 15 bases left between them. The variable domain in full, with the rest retrieved from reference TRBV5-8 and TRBJ2-1, is EAGVTQSPTHLIKTRGQQATLRCSPISGHTSVYWYQQALGLGLQFLLWYDEGEERNRGNFPPRFSGRQFPNYSSELNVNALELEDSALYLCASSLEQRGHKFFGPGTRLTVL.

The gene calls are TRBV29-1 and TRBJ1-1, with 7 bases fitting TRBD1. The CDR3 is 15 residues long. J was trimmed by 3 bases and V by 8 bases; bases with no gene match: 15. Germline V gene lookup returns CDR1 SQVTM and CDR2 ANQGSEA. The CDR3 loop is CSISQDRSSYTEAFF. The CDR3 region has the DNA TGCAGCATATCCCAGGACAGGAGTTCATACACTGAAGCTTTCTTT.

The J gene is TRBJ2-3, the V gene TRBV7-6, with TRBD2 matching over 10 bases. Unmatched junction bases numbered 10, after V lost 1 base and J lost 9 bases. This CDR3 region has 16 residues. Germline CDR1 SGHVS, CDR2 FNYEAQ. Written as DNA, the CDR3 is TGTGCCAGCAGCTTAGGACCGGGACTAGCGCCCCGCACGCAGTATTTT. Translated: CASSLGPGLAPRTQYF.

Ten or more counts support this clonotype. This sequence joins TRBV2 and TRBJ1-2; perhaps TRBD1 as D (6 bases). The CDR3 is 15 residues long. Trimming removed 1 base from V and 0 bases from J, with 9 bases in between. CDR1 is SNHLY and CDR2 is FYNNEI in the germline V gene. The chain's CDR3 is CASSEEQGANYGYTF. As DNA, the CDR3 is TGTGCCAGCAGTGAAGAACAGGGCGCTAACTATGGCTACACCTTC.

This clonotype was observed a few times. The chain carries TRBV7-6 and TRBJ2-2; 7 nucleotides agree with TRBD1. The CDR3 loop spans 15 amino acids. The J segment lost 1 base and the V segment lost 5 bases, leaving 4 bases of the junction unmatched. CDR1 and CDR2 from the germline V gene are SGHVS and FNYEAQ. The CDR3 bases are TGTGCCAGCAGCCCGGGACAGAAGAACACCGGGGAGCTGTTTTTT. This translates into CASSPGQKNTGELFF.

This clonotype was detected ten times or more. In DNA form, the CDR3 reads TGTGCCAGCAGCCCCCAACGACCTCCCGAGCAGTACTTC. Amino acid sequence: CASSPQRPPEQYF. This chain uses TRBV28 with TRBJ2-7; D gene uncertain. The CDR3 has 13 amino acids. Germline values: CDR1 MDHEN, CDR2 SYDVKM. Trimming stripped 6 bases from V and 6 bases from J, with 15 bases between.

This clonotype appeared many times. The chain is built from TRBV7-8 and TRBJ2-1; D unclear. This CDR3 contains 17 residues. In germline, CDR1 is SGHVS, CDR2 FQNEAQ. V was cut by 1 base and J by 2 bases, with 15 bases left in between. CDR3 in amino acids: CASSLVVVSAPYNEQFF. DNA for the CDR3: TGTGCCAGCAGCTTAGTGGTTGTATCCGCACCCTACAATGAGCAGTTCTTC.